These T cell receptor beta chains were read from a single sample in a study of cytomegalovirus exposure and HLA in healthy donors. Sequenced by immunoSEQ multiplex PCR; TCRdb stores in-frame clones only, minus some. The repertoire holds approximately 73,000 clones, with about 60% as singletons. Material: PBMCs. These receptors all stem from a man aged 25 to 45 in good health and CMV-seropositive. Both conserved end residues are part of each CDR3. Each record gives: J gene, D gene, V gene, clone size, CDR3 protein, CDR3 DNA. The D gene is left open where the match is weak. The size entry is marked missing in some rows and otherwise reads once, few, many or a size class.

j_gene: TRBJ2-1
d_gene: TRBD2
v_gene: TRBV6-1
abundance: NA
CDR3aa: CASSEGLAGVVEQFF
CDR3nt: TGTGCCAGCAGTGAAGGGCTAGCGGGAGTAGTTGAGCAGTTCTTC

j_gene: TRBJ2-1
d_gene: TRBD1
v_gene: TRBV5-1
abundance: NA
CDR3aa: CASSFRDRDRNEQFF
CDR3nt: TGCGCCAGCAGCTTTCGGGACAGGGATCGCAATGAGCAGTTCTTC

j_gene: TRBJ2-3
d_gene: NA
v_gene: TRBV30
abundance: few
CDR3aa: CAWSNPQGQYF
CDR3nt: TGTGCCTGGAGTAATCCCCAGGGGCAGTATTTT

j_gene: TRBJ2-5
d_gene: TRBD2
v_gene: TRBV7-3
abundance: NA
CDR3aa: CASSPGGGETQYF
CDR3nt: TGTGCCAGCAGCCCGGGGGGTGGGGAGACCCAGTACTTC

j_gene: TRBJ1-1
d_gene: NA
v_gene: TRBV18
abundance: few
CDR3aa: CASSPRKGDTEAFF
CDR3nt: TGTGCCAGCTCACCACGAAAAGGGGACACTGAAGCTTTCTTT

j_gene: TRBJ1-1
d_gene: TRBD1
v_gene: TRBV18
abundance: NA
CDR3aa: CASSPPVYARGHHTEAFF
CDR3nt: TGTGCCAGCTCACCCCCAGTCTACGCCAGGGGGCATCACACTGAAGCTTTCTTT

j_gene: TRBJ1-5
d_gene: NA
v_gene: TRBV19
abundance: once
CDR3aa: CASSMGARGNQPQHF
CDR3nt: TGTGCCAGTAGTATGGGAGCCCGGGGAAATCAGCCCCAGCATTTT

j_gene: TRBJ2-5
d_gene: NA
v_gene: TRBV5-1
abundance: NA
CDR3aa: CASSSGAGQETQYF
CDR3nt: TGCGCCAGCAGCTCGGGTGCGGGGCAAGAGACCCAGTACTTC

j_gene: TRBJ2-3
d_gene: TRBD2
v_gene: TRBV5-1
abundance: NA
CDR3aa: CASSLGLAGGTSTDTQYF
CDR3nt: TGCGCCAGCAGCTTGGGATTAGCGGGGGGTACTAGCACAGATACGCAGTATTTT

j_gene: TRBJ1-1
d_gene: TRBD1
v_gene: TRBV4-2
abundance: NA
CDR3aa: CASSQGGRGENTEAFF
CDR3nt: TGTGCCAGCAGCCAGGGGGGCAGGGGGGAGAACACTGAAGCTTTCTTT

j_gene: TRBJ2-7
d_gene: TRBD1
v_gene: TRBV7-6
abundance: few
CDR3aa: CASSRDRDYEQYF
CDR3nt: TGTGCCAGCAGTAGGGACAGGGACTACGAGCAGTACTTC

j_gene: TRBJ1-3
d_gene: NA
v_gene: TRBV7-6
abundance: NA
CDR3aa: CASSLKSSGNTIYF
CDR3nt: TGTGCCAGCAGCTTGAAGAGCTCTGGAAACACCATATATTTT

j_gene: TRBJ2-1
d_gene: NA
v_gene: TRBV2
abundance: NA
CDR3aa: CASSEGQVNEQFF
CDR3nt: TGTGCCAGCAGTGAGGGGCAGGTCAATGAGCAGTTCTTC

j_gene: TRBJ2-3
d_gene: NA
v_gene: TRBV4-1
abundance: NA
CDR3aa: CASSVGQLDTQYF
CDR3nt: TGCGCCAGCAGCGTCGGACAGCTGGATACGCAGTATTTT